Sequencing of this T cell receptor (beta chain) was carried out in a study of blood T cell repertoires in COVID-19. On the study more broadly: Samples came from the United States, Italy and Spain, spanning acute and convalescent COVID-19. T cells, B-cell-depleted T cells, or PBMCs provided the cDNA or gDNA that served as material.

Per the authors' pipeline: Reference gene primer amplification yielded estimated nucleated cell counts. The table came from immunoSEQ multiplex PCR; TCRdb's copy has only in-frame clones and leaves some out. V and J calls and clone size are given by that table; D and trimming were obtained from the DNA. The data contain about 45,000 clones, approximately 80% of them singletons. With 3 bases removed from V and 5 bases from J, the gap between germline ends came to 17 bases. The CDR3 extends over 15 amino acids. Per germline, CDR1 KGHSH and CDR2 LQKENI. The receptor comes from an older man with acute or convalescent COVID-19. J is TRBJ2-7 and V is TRBV18; no reliable D call. The sequencing sample was made of peripheral blood. For the CDR3, the DNA is TGTGCCAGCTCACCGACTCTGTCTCCATCGGACGAGCAGTACTTC. It is translated as CASSPTLSPSDEQYF.